This T cell receptor beta chain was identified during a study of CD8+CD57+ T cells in acquired aplastic anemia. Study background: Across the sorted CD4+ and CD8+ cells, DNA amounts averaged about 3.2 ug.

This clonotype was counted many times. Its antigen is unidentified. TCR beta VDJ and CDR3 profiles were obtained from a genomic DNA template. TCRdb reanalysed the reads using MiXCR and keeps one entry per CDR3 protein. This table holds 250,000 to 350,000 distinct CDR3 sequences, roughly three fifths found once. The germline CDR1 and CDR2 sequences are SGHVS and FNYEAQ. The trim removed 2 bases at V and 3 bases at J, leaving 12 bases unmatched. The CDR3 has 17 residues. General study results and limits: Patients and controls were not found to differ significantly in CD8+ Simpson's diversity. There were 25 to 30 CD8+ CDR3 sequences that occurred in both patients and controls.

Sequencing used sorted CD4+, CD8+, or CD8+CD57+ T cells (not recorded which) from PBMCs. The TCR was taken from a human donor with severe aplastic anemia or a healthy control (not recorded which). The chain has TRBV7-6 and TRBJ2-7, with TRBD2 identical over 8 bases. CDR3 in DNA: TGTGCCAGCAGCTTAACGGGGGGGACCCTAGGCTTCTACGAGCAGTACTTC. It specifies CASSLTGGTLGFYEQYF. Full variable domain (remainder filled in from reference TRBV7-6 and TRBJ2-7): GAGVSQSPRYKVTKRGQDVALRCDPISGHVSLYWYRQALGQGPEFLTYFNYEAQQDKSGLPNDRFSAERPEGSISTLTIQRTEQRDSAMYRCASSLTGGTLGFYEQYFGPGTRLTVT.